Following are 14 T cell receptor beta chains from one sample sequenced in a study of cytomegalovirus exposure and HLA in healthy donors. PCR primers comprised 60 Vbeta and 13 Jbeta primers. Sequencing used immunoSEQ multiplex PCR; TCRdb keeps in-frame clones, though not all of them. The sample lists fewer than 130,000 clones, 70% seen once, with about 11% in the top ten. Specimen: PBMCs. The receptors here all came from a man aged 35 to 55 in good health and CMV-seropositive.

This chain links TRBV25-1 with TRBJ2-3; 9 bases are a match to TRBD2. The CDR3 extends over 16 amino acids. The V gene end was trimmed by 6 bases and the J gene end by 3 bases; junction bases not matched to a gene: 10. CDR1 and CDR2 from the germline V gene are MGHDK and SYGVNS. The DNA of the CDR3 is TGTGCCAGCAGCCCAACGGCGGGAGGGCCTACAGATACGCAGTATTTT. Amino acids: CASSPTAGGPTDTQYF. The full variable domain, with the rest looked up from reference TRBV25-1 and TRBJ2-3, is EADIYQTPRYLVIGTGKKITLECSQTMGHDKMYWYQQDPGMELHLIHYSYGVNSTEKGDLSSESTVSRIRTEHFPLTLESARPSHTSQYLCASSPTAGGPTDTQYFGPGTRLTVL.

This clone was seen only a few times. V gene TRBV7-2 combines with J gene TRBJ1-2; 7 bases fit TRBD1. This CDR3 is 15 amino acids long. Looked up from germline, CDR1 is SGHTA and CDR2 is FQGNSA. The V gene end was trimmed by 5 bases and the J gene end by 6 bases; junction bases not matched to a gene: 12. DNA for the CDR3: TGTGCCAGCAGCCAGAACACAGGGGTTATGGATGGCTACACCTTC. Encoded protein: CASSQNTGVMDGYTF.

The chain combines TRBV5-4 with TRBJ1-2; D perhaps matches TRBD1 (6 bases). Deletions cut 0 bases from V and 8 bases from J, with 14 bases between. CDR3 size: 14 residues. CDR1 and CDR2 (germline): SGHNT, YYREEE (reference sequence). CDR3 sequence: CASSLESGGDGYTF. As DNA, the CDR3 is TGTGCCAGCAGCTTGGAGTCTGGGGGCGACGGCTACACCTTC.

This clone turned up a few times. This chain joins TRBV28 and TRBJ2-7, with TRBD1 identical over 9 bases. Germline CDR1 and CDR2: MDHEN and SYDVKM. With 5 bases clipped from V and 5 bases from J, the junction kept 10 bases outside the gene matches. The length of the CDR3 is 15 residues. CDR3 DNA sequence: TGTGCCAGCAGTCCTCCGGGACAGGGAGGCAACGAGCAGTACTTC. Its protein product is CASSPPGQGGNEQYF.

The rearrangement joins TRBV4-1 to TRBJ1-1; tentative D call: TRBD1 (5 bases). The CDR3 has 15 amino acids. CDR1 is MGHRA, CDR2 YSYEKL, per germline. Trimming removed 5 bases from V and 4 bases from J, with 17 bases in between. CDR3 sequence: CASSIQDGGSTEAFF. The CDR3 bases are TGCGCCAGCAGCATACAGGACGGGGGGTCCACTGAAGCTTTCTTT.

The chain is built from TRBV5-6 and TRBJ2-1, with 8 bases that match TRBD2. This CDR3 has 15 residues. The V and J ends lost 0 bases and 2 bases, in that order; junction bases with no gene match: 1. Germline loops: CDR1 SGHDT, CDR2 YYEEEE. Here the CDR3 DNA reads TGTGCCAGCAGCTTGGAGACTAGCGCCTACAATGAGCAGTTCTTC. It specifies CASSLETSAYNEQFF.

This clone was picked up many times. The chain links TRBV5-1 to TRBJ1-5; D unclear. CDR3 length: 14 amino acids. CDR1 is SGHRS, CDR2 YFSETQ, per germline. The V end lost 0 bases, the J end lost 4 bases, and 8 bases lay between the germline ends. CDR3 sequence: CASSLGGRNQPQHF. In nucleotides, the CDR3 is TGCGCCAGCAGCTTGGGAGGGAGAAATCAGCCCCAGCATTTT.

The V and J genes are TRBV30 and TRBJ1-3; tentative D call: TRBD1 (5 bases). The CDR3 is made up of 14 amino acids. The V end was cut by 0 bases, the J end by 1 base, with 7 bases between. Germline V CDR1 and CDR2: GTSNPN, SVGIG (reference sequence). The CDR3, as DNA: TGTGCCTGGAGTGTAGGGGTGTCTGGAAACACCATATATTTT. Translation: CAWSVGVSGNTIYF.

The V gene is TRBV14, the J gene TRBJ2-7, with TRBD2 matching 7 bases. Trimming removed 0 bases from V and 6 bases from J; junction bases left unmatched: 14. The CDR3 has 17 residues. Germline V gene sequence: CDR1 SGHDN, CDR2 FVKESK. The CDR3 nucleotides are TGTGCCAGCAGCCAAGAGCTTGGCAAAAGCGGGGTACTCGAGCAGTACTTC. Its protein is CASSQELGKSGVLEQYF.

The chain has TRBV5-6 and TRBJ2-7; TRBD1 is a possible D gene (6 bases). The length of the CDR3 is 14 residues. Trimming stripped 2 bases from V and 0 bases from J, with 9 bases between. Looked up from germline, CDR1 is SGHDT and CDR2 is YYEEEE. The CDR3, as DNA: TGTGCCAGCAGCTTACGGGACATCTCCTACGAGCAGTACTTC. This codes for CASSLRDISYEQYF.

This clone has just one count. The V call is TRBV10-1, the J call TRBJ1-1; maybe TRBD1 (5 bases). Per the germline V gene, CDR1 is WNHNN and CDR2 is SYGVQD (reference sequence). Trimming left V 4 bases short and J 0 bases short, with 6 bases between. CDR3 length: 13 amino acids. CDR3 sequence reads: CASSGTLNTEAFF. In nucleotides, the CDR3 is TGCGCCAGCAGTGGGACATTGAACACTGAAGCTTTCTTT.

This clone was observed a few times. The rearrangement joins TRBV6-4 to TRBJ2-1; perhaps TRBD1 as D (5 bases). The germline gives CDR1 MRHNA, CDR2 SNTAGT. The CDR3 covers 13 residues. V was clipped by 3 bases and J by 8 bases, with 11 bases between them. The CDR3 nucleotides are TGTGCCAGCAGTGATGGGGCAAGCCATGAGCAGTTCTTC. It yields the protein CASSDGASHEQFF.

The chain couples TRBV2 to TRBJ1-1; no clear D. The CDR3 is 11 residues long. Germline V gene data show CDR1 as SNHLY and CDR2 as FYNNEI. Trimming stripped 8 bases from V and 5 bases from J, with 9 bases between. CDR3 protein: CASLLGTEAFF. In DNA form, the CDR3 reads TGTGCCAGCCTTCTAGGAACTGAAGCTTTCTTT.

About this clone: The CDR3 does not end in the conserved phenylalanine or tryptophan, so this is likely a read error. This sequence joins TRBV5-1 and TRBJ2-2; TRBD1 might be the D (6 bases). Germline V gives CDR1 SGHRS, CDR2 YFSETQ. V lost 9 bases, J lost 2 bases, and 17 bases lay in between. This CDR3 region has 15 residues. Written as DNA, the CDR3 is TGCGCCACGAAGACAGGAGTTATTAACACCGGGGAGCTGTTTTCT. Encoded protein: CATKTGVINTGELFS.